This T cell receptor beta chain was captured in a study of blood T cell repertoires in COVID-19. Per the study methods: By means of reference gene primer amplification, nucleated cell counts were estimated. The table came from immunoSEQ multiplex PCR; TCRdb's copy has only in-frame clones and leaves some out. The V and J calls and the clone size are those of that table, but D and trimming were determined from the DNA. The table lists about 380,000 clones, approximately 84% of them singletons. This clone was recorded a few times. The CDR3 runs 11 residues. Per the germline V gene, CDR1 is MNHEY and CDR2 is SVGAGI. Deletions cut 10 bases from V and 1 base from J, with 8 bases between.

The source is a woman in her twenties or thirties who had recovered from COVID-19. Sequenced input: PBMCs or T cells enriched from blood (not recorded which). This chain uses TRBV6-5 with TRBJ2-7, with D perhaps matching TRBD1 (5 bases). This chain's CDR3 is CATGPSYEQYF. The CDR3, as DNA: TGTGCCACAGGGCCTTCCTACGAGCAGTACTTC.